This entry lists 24 T cell receptor beta chains sequenced from one sample in a study of identical twins. Each CDR3 protein is one row after TCRdb ran MiXCR on the 5' RACE reads. Of around 1.7 million distinct CDR3 sequences in the sample, less than 35% were seen once. Sequences were obtained from cord blood. The receptors here all came from a newborn girl in good health.

The chain employs TRBV21-1 and TRBJ2-2; no check of the table's D call, TRBD1, against the DNA was made. TRBV21-1 is reported as a pseudogene. The CDR3 totals 15 residues. The CDR3 is CASNLEGVNTGELFF. CDR3 nucleotide sequence: TGTGCCAGCAACCTGGAGGGGGTCAACACCGGGGAGCTGTTTTTT.

This sequence joins TRBV20-1 and TRBJ2-7, with D maybe TRBD2 (5 bases). The CDR3 length is 12 residues. Germline V CDR1 and CDR2: DFQATT, SNEGSKA (reference sequence). V shed 0 bases and J shed 5 bases, with 8 bases lying between them. This CDR3 reads CSAREEVHEQYF. The CDR3 nucleotides are TGCAGTGCTAGAGAGGAGGTTCACGAGCAGTACTTC.

The chain combines TRBV29-1 with TRBJ1-4; tentative D call: TRBD1 (5 bases). CDR1 and CDR2 (germline): SQVTM, ANQGSEA. V gave up 0 bases and J gave up 8 bases, with 19 bases separating them. The CDR3 has 16 amino acids. This chain's CDR3 is CSVEDGGKGTGEKLFF. CDR3 sequence (DNA): TGCAGCGTTGAAGATGGGGGGAAGGGAACGGGGGAAAAACTGTTTTTT.

The rearrangement uses TRBV19 and TRBJ1-5; the D is unclear. Deletions cut 3 bases from V and 2 bases from J, with 11 bases between. The CDR3 length is 15 residues. Germline loops: CDR1 LNHDA, CDR2 SQIVND (reference sequence). CDR3 protein: CASSMGGIGNQPQHF. The CDR3 DNA reads as TGTGCCAGTAGTATGGGAGGGATCGGCAATCAGCCCCAGCATTTT.

There are a few counts of this clonotype. One junction end does not reproduce the germline sequence, and a read error may be involved. CDR3: CASSQDPGSTEAFF. In nucleotides, the CDR3 is TGCGCCAGCAGCCAAGATCCAGGGAGCACTGAAGCTTTCTTT. The chain links TRBV3-1 to TRBJ1-1, with D tentatively TRBD1 (5 bases). The germline CDR1 and CDR2 sequences are LGHDT and YNNKEL (reference sequence). The CDR3 contains 14 residues.

V usage is TRBV11-2 and J usage is TRBJ1-5; 7 bases map to TRBD1. This CDR3 region has 15 residues. Germline assignment: CDR1 SGHAT and CDR2 FQNNGV. The V gene end was trimmed by 1 base and the J gene end by 6 bases; junction bases not matched to a gene: 6. CDR3 protein: CASSLGQGEGQPQHF. CDR3 DNA sequence: TGTGCCAGCAGCTTAGGACAGGGCGAGGGTCAGCCCCAGCATTTT.

The V and J genes are TRBV6-1 and TRBJ2-5; no clear D gene. The J call may be incorrect, as the DNA end agrees better with TRBJ2-7. The CDR3 contains 14 residues. The germline V gene encodes CDR1 MNHNS and CDR2 SASEGT. CDR3 sequence reads: CASARAEGIYEQYF. The DNA of the CDR3 is TGTGCCAGCGCCCGGGCGGAAGGGATCTACGAGCAGTACTTC.

This clonotype was seen only once. CDR3 loop: CASSLRLKGQGMNTEAFF. The CDR3 DNA is TGTGCCAGCAGTTTGAGACTTAAGGGACAGGGGATGAACACTGAAGCTTTCTTT. V and J are TRBV12-3 or TRBV12-4 and TRBJ1-1; 10 bases are a match to TRBD1. The CDR3 is 18 amino acids. Germline trimming cut 3 bases from V and 0 bases from J; bases unmatched to any gene: 10.

The table lists this clonotype with a few counts. V gene TRBV28 combines with J gene TRBJ1-5; the D gene is possibly TRBD1 (6 bases). Germline V gives CDR1 MDHEN, CDR2 SYDVKM. The CDR3 is 16 residues long. Trimming shortened V by 2 bases and J by 0 bases, and 11 bases separated the two germline ends. CDR3 in DNA: TGTGCCAGCAGTTTACTGGGGGCGCTTAGCAATCAGCCCCAGCATTTT. Translated: CASSLLGALSNQPQHF.

The chain has TRBV7-9 and TRBJ2-7, with 12 bases identical to TRBD2. The CDR3 length is 16 residues. Germline CDR1 and CDR2: SEHNR and FQNEAQ (reference sequence). V shed 2 bases, J shed 5 bases, and the junction held 7 bases outside the gene matches. In DNA, the CDR3 is TGTGCCAGCAGCTTAATTCGGACTAGCGGGGTCCACGAGCAGTACTTC. This gives the protein CASSLIRTSGVHEQYF.

The rearrangement joins TRBV2 to TRBJ1-1; TRBD1 matches 7 bases. The CDR3 runs 12 residues. V gave up 6 bases and J gave up 8 bases; unmatched junction bases: 6. The V gene's germline CDR1 is SNHLY and CDR2 FYNNEI. DNA of the CDR3: TGTGCCAGCAGGGGAGGGGGCCTCGAAGCTTTCTTT. This encodes CASRGGGLEAFF.

The rearrangement links TRBV20-1 to TRBJ2-1, with 9 nucleotides matching TRBD2. The CDR3 runs 15 residues. V gave up 0 bases and J gave up 6 bases; unmatched junction bases: 6. The V gene's germline CDR1 is DFQATT and CDR2 SNEGSKA (reference sequence). DNA of the CDR3: TGCAGTGCTAGAGATTTGGCGGGAGGGTTCAATGAGCAGTTCTTC. This gives the protein CSARDLAGGFNEQFF.

The CDR3: CASSPGTSLNTQYF. In nucleotides, the CDR3 is TGTGCCAGCAGCCCGGGGACTAGCCTAAATACGCAGTATTTT. The J gene is TRBJ2-3, the V gene TRBV7-2, with 9 nucleotides matching TRBD2. In germline, CDR1 is SGHTA, CDR2 FQGNSA. The CDR3 loop spans 14 amino acids. Trimming at V came to 5 bases and at J to 7 bases, leaving 7 bases not matched to a gene.

V usage is TRBV9 and J usage is TRBJ1-1, with a weak D call TRBD1 (6 bases). This CDR3 has 15 amino acids. V gave up 4 bases and J gave up 1 base, with 14 bases separating them. Germline loops: CDR1 SGDLS, CDR2 YYNGEE. The CDR3 loop is CASSPTGLGNTEAFF. CDR3 DNA: TGTGCCAGCAGCCCCACAGGGTTGGGGAACACTGAAGCTTTCTTT. Based on the CDR3 plus reference TRBV9 and TRBJ1-1, the full variable domain is DSGVTQTPKHLITATGQRVTLRCSPRSGDLSVYWYQQSLDQGLQFLIQYYNGEERAKGNILERFSAQQFPDLHSELNLSSLELGDSALYFCASSPTGLGNTEAFFGQGTRLTVV.

V is TRBV20-1 and J is TRBJ2-7; 13 positions match TRBD2. The germline CDR1 and CDR2 sequences are DFQATT and SNEGSKA (reference sequence). This CDR3 has 16 residues. The trim removed 0 bases at V and 3 bases at J, leaving 5 bases unmatched. The CDR3 region is CSARDPTSGGVYEQYF. CDR3 in DNA: TGCAGTGCTAGAGACCCTACTAGCGGGGGGGTCTACGAGCAGTACTTC.

This chain uses TRBV9 with TRBJ2-2; a weak D match, TRBD2 (5 bases). The V gene lost 0 bases and the J gene lost 4 bases, with 13 bases spanning the gap. This CDR3 contains 16 residues. Germline assignment: CDR1 SGDLS and CDR2 YYNGEE. CDR3 in DNA: TGTGCCAGCAGCGTAGCTGACTACGTAACCACCGGGGAGCTGTTTTTT. Amino acid sequence: CASSVADYVTTGELFF.

The rearrangement uses TRBV5-1 and TRBJ2-3, with 10 bases aligning to TRBD2. With V trimmed by 3 bases and J by 4 bases, 8 bases remained unmatched. The CDR3 runs 16 residues. Germline CDR1 SGHRS, CDR2 YFSETQ. The CDR3: CASSWELAGIADTQYF. DNA of the CDR3: TGCGCCAGCAGCTGGGAACTAGCGGGAATCGCAGATACGCAGTATTTT.

This clonotype has a count of ten or more. The chain uses TRBV2 and TRBJ2-3, with 11 bases fitting TRBD2. Germline V gene data show CDR1 as SNHLY and CDR2 as FYNNEI. With V trimmed by 5 bases and J by 2 bases, 6 bases remained unmatched. There are 16 residues in the CDR3. As DNA, the CDR3 is TGTGCCAGCAGTCGACTAGCGGGGACGCCCACAGATACGCAGTATTTT. Translation: CASSRLAGTPTDTQYF.

Only a few counts were recorded for this clonotype. The chain recombines TRBV28 with TRBJ2-5; 7 bases agree with TRBD1. With the DNA end fitting TRBJ2-7 better, the J assignment may be wrong. This CDR3 comprises 13 residues. From germline, CDR1 is MDHEN and CDR2 SYDVKM. CDR3 sequence reads: CASSPQGSHEQYF. The CDR3 DNA reads as TGTGCCAGCAGTCCACAGGGGAGCCACGAGCAGTACTTC.

CDR3 sequence (DNA): TGTGCCAGCAGCCACCGACTAGCGGGAGATACGCAGTATTTT. It translates to CASSHRLAGDTQYF. This chain uses TRBV7-2 with TRBJ2-3; 10 positions match TRBD2. After removal of 5 bases from V and 5 bases from J, the junction contained 4 bases not matched to a gene. Germline CDR1 is SGHTA and CDR2 is FQGNSA. This CDR3 comprises 14 residues.

The V gene is TRBV11-2, the J gene TRBJ2-1; 11 positions agree with TRBD2. Germline V lookup: CDR1 SGHAT, CDR2 FQNNGV. CDR3 length: 19 residues. V shed 2 bases and J 5 bases; nucleotides not matched to a gene: 14. CDR3 in amino acids: CASSLRYRTSGPSNNEQFF. Here the CDR3 DNA reads TGTGCCAGCAGCTTACGTTATAGGACTAGCGGGCCGTCCAACAATGAGCAGTTCTTC.

With regard to this clonotype: Germline and junction disagree at one end, which may indicate a read error. The CDR3 loop reads CTSTLGAVNYGYTF. The CDR3 DNA follows: TGTACCAGCACTCTTGGGGCAGTCAACTATGGCTACACCTTC. The chain employs TRBV28 and TRBJ1-2, with D perhaps TRBD1 (5 bases). CDR1 is MDHEN and CDR2 is SYDVKM in the germline V gene. The CDR3 contains 14 residues.

This clonotype was counted only a few times. This rearrangement joins TRBV6-5 to TRBJ1-2, with TRBD1 as a possible D gene (6 bases). Germline V lookup: CDR1 MNHEY, CDR2 SVGAGI. V was shortened by 0 bases and J by 6 bases, with 11 bases between the two germline ends. The CDR3 runs 14 residues. The DNA for the CDR3 is TGTGCCAGCAGTTACTCAGGGGGAGGCGATGGCTACACCTTC. Translating it yields CASSYSGGGDGYTF.

The chain recombines TRBV10-3 with TRBJ1-5; D unclear. CDR1 and CDR2 (germline): ENHRY, SYGVKD. The CDR3 has 14 residues. With 8 bases removed from V and 0 bases from J, the gap between germline ends came to 11 bases. CDR3 residues: CAIAEKYSNQPQHF. The DNA for the CDR3 is TGTGCCATCGCAGAAAAATATAGCAATCAGCCCCAGCATTTT.